The source of this T cell receptor beta chain is a study of T cells in Graves' hyperthyroidism and ophthalmopathy. The germline CDR1 and CDR2 sequences are SGHAT and FQNNGV. V lost 1 base and J lost 6, with 7 bases in between. This CDR3 is built from 13 residues. In its sample, this clonotype was seen many times. Researchers amplified the TCR beta CDR3 regions from RNA transcripts. First-round RT-PCR targeting the TCR CDR3 was performed with the HTBI primer set. TCRdb fed the multiplex PCR reads into MiXCR, producing one record per CDR3 protein. The sample consists of more than 500,000 distinct CDR3 sequences, roughly 16% of them appearing once.

The V gene is TRBV11-2, the J gene TRBJ2-4; D remains unclear. The sequence was obtained from a woman aged 30 to 39 with Graves' ophthalmopathy. The sequenced material came from blood. The CDR3 reads CASSLVSGNIQYF. The CDR3, as DNA: TGTGCCAGCAGCTTAGTGTCCGGAAACATTCAGTACTTC.